A few counts support the clone carrying this T cell receptor delta chain. Its antigen is not known. Sorted Vdelta1+ thymocytes were about 97% to 99.6% pure. The sample is drawn from a study of Vδ1+ human thymocytes. Study-level points and caveats: Thymic TRG and TRD repertoires appeared highly polyclonal, with Gaussian CDR3 length distributions. Unlike peripheral blood Vdelta1+ controls, thymic delta-chain sequences included approximately 20% Vdelta2 and few Vdelta3.

The template was reverse-transcribed extracted RNA. Multiplex PCR used pooled V-gene forward primers and a constant-region reverse primer to amplify CDR3s. TCRdb reprocessed the multiplex PCR reads using CATT. The sample has roughly 76,000 delta-chain clones, approximately 30% seen once; the top ten hold roughly 0.25%. The CDR3 spans 20 residues. From germline, CDR1 is TSWWSYY and CDR2 QGS. The V segment lost 5 bases and the J segment 3 bases; nucleotides outside the gene matches: 21. Sequenced input: Vdelta1+ gamma-delta thymocytes from the thymus. This sample's subset: FACS-sorted CD3+ TCRalphabeta- TCRVdelta1+ TCRVdelta2- thymocytes. V and J are TRDV1 and TRDJ1; 10 positions agree with TRDD3. This sequence was found in a boy under two years old who had congenital heart surgery. The chain's CDR3 is CALGKGLASLRWGIPDKLIF. Here the CDR3 DNA reads TGTGCTCTTGGGAAGGGGTTAGCCAGCCTACGTTGGGGGATACCCGATAAACTCATCTTT.